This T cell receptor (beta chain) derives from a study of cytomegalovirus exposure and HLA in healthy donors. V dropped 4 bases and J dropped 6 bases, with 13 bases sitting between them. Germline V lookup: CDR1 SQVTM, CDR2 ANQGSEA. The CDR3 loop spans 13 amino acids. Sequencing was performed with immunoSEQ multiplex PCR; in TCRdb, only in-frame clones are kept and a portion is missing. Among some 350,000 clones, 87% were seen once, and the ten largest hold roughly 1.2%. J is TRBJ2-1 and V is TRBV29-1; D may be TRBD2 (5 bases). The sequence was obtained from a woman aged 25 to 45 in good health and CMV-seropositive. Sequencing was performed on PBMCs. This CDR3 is CSVGGLYFNEQFF. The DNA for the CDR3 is TGCAGCGTTGGCGGGTTATATTTCAATGAGCAGTTCTTC.